Following are 4 T cell receptor beta chains from one sample sequenced in a study of control samples from healthy donors and cancer patients (dated by TCRdb to about 2020). Receptor amplification or capture employed the immunoSEQ multiplex PCR assay. The clones in this table, taken by TCRdb from immuneACCESS, are in-frame only. Not every clone is retained; where verified, under half of the shortfall comes from an unresolved V gene, and the cause of the rest is unknown. The sample table lists around 120,000 clones, around 87% of them with a count of one. The top ten hold around 9.4% of the sample. Specimen: blood. The receptors were gathered from a man aged 35 to 55 in good health.

V is TRBV5-1 and J is TRBJ2-3, with 11 bases fitting TRBD2. Germline V gene sequence: CDR1 SGHRS, CDR2 YFSETQ. V shed 4 bases and J 4 bases; nucleotides not matched to a gene: 5. The CDR3 has 15 residues. The chain's CDR3 is CASSLTSGGSDTQYF. The CDR3 DNA is TGCGCCAGCAGCCTAACTAGCGGGGGATCAGATACGCAGTATTTT.

The chain employs TRBV7-3 and TRBJ2-3; 10 bases agree with TRBD2. The CDR3 contains 16 residues. Germline CDR1 and CDR2: SGHTA and FQGTGA. V was clipped by 5 bases and J by 7 bases; unmatched bases: 12. CDR3 residues: CASSLQERGGRNTQYF. The CDR3 DNA reads TGTGCCAGCAGCCTACAAGAGCGGGGGGGCCGAAATACGCAGTATTTT. Combining the CDR3 with reference TRBV7-3 and TRBJ2-3 gives the whole variable domain GAGVSQTPSNKVTEKGKYVELRCDPISGHTALYWYRQSLGQGPEFLIYFQGTGAADDSGLPNDRFFAVRPEGSVSTLKIQRTERGDSAVYLCASSLQERGGRNTQYFGPGTRLTVL.

V is TRBV6-6 and J is TRBJ1-2; D perhaps matches TRBD1 (6 bases). Trimming removed 6 bases from V and 3 bases from J, with 20 bases in between. Per the germline V gene, CDR1 is MNHNY and CDR2 is SVGAGI (reference sequence). The CDR3 contains 16 residues. The CDR3 spells CASSRVSGAGYYGYTF. In nucleotides, the CDR3 is TGTGCCAGCAGCAGGGTGTCGGGGGCCGGATACTATGGCTACACCTTC.

The rearrangement uses TRBV10-2 and TRBJ2-3; D uncertain. V lost 6 bases and J lost 2, with 18 bases in between. The CDR3 length is 16 residues. CDR1 is WSHSY and CDR2 is SAAADI in the germline V gene. In DNA, the CDR3 is TGCGCCAGCAGCCCTTTGGGCCACCCCCTCACAGATACGCAGTATTTT. It is translated as CASSPLGHPLTDTQYF.